These 14 T cell receptor beta chains were all obtained from the same sample, sequenced in a study of blood T cell repertoires in COVID-19. The method was immunoSEQ multiplex PCR; TCRdb's version includes in-frame clones alone and lacks a portion of them. The sample lists 250,000 to 350,000 clones; about 93% were seen once. Sequenced: PBMCs or T cells enriched from blood (not recorded which). These receptor sequences come from a woman aged 25 to 45 who had recovered from COVID-19.

The chain links TRBV27 to TRBJ1-2; D call uncertain. This CDR3 region has 17 residues. The germline V and J ends were trimmed by 4 bases and 4 bases, with 22 bases remaining between them. CDR1 MNHEY and CDR2 SMNVEV come from the germline V gene (reference sequence). The CDR3 spells CASSSSGLDDTLYGYTF. In DNA, the CDR3 is TGTGCCAGCAGTTCTTCTGGACTTGACGATACACTCTATGGCTACACCTTC.

This clone was detected once. The CDR3 loop reads CASNSQQGSLFF. DNA of the CDR3: TGTGCCAGCAACTCTCAACAGGGCTCTCTGTTTTTT. The rearrangement joins TRBV6-1 to TRBJ1-4; D perhaps matches TRBD1 (6 bases). This CDR3 region has 12 residues. Germline CDR1 and CDR2: MNHNS and SASEGT. The germline V and J ends were trimmed by 7 bases and 14 bases, with 17 bases remaining between them.

This chain joins TRBV2 and TRBJ1-5; D is ambiguous. CDR3 length: 14 amino acids. V lost 6 bases and J lost 5, with 14 bases in between. Germline V gives CDR1 SNHLY, CDR2 FYNNEI. CDR3 protein: CASSSRDRDQPQHF. The DNA for the CDR3 is TGTGCCAGCAGCTCACGCGATCGTGATCAGCCCCAGCATTTT.

This rearrangement joins TRBV30 to TRBJ1-2; TRBD1 might be the D (6 bases). Per the germline V gene, CDR1 is GTSNPN and CDR2 is SVGIG (reference sequence). The length of the CDR3 is 14 residues. The V and J ends lost 3 bases and 7 bases respectively, with 18 bases between them. The DNA for the CDR3 is TGTGCCTGGAGCCAGAGAGGGGGTATATTTGGCTACACCTTC. This codes for CAWSQRGGIFGYTF.

CDR3 sequence reads: CAWTPGGWEQYF. The DNA for the CDR3 is TGTGCCTGGACCCCCGGGGGTTGGGAGCAGTACTTC. This chain joins TRBV30 and TRBJ2-7; D perhaps matches TRBD2 (6 bases). Trimming shortened V by 4 bases and J by 7 bases, and 14 bases separated the two germline ends. The germline CDR1 and CDR2 sequences are GTSNPN and SVGIG (reference sequence). CDR3 length: 12 residues.

The J gene is TRBJ1-4, the V gene TRBV20-1; D uncertain. This CDR3 is 13 amino acids long. Germline CDR1 reads DFQATT; CDR2 reads SNEGSKA (reference sequence). V was pared by 3 bases and J by 7 bases, with 12 bases between. The CDR3 DNA is TGCAGTGCTAGTTCGGGCCGGGGTGAAAAACTGTTTTTT. Its translation: CSASSGRGEKLFF.

V usage is TRBV18 and J usage is TRBJ1-5; D possibly corresponds to TRBD1 (5 bases). The CDR3 loop spans 16 amino acids. Germline V gene sequence: CDR1 KGHSH, CDR2 LQKENI. V lost 5 bases and J 0 bases, leaving 14 bases between the germline ends. The DNA for the CDR3 is TGTGCCAGCTCATCGGCAGACAGAAATAGCAATCAGCCCCAGCATTTT. This encodes CASSSADRNSNQPQHF.

CDR3 residues: CASSPGSGSILEQFF. In DNA form, the CDR3 reads TGTGCCAGCTCACCTGGGAGCGGGAGTATACTTGAGCAGTTCTTC. V and J are TRBV18 and TRBJ2-1; TRBD2 matches 8 bases. Germline-derived CDR1 and CDR2 are KGHSH and LQKENI. This CDR3 is 15 amino acids long. J lost 9 bases, V lost 3 bases, and 10 bases had no gene match. Full variable domain (missing parts from reference TRBV18 and TRBJ2-1): NAGVMQNPRHLVRRRGQEARLRCSPMKGHSHVYWYRQLPEEGLKFMVYLQKENIIDESGMPKERFSAEFPKEGPSILRIQQVVRGDSAAYFCASSPGSGSILEQFFGPGTRLTVL.

The chain has TRBV5-5 and TRBJ2-4, with 9 bases lining up with TRBD1. Germline V gene sequence: CDR1 SGHKS, CDR2 YYEKEE (reference sequence). V lost 4 bases to trimming and J lost 9 bases; unmatched junction nucleotides: 8. The CDR3 has 14 residues. CDR3 coding DNA: TGTGCCAGCAGCCCGGGACAGGGACAGATCATTCAGTACTTC. Amino acids: CASSPGQGQIIQYF.

This clone was detected only a few times. The gene calls are TRBV18 and TRBJ1-2; 7 nucleotides match TRBD1. The CDR3 has 18 residues. V shed 0 bases and J 4 bases; nucleotides not matched to a gene: 14. CDR1 and CDR2 from the germline V gene are KGHSH and LQKENI. In DNA form, the CDR3 reads TGTGCCAGCTCACCACCTATTGCCCAGGGGGGCTATGCCTATGGCTACACCTTC. The encoded protein is CASSPPIAQGGYAYGYTF.

V gene TRBV7-2 combines with J gene TRBJ2-5, with D possibly TRBD2 on 5 matching bases. Trimming removed 7 bases from V and 5 bases from J, with 17 bases in between. This CDR3 has 14 amino acids. Germline CDR1 reads SGHTA; CDR2 reads FQGNSA. The CDR3 protein is CASTSRTPPETQYF. CDR3 coding DNA: TGTGCCAGCACCTCCAGGACTCCCCCTGAGACCCAGTACTTC.

With regard to this clone: The junction departs from the called germline gene at one end, perhaps through a read error. This chain links TRBV7-2 with TRBJ1-3, with D perhaps matching TRBD1 (6 bases). Looked up from germline, CDR1 is SGHTA and CDR2 is FQGNSA. This CDR3 comprises 13 residues. The CDR3 spells CASSESGGLDPHF. CDR3 DNA sequence: TGTGCCAGCAGCGAAAGCGGGGGCCTGGACCCCCATTTT.

The CDR3 spells CASSSDAQRGASEAFF. In DNA, the CDR3 is TGTGCCAGCAGTTCCGATGCCCAGCGGGGGGCTTCTGAAGCTTTCTTT. The chain couples TRBV28 to TRBJ1-1; perhaps TRBD1 as D (6 bases). V was cut by 4 bases and J by 6 bases, with 21 bases left in between. This CDR3 is built from 16 residues. The germline V gene encodes CDR1 MDHEN and CDR2 SYDVKM.

This clone was seen a handful of times. The chain couples TRBV6-1 to TRBJ1-5; D is unclear. The CDR3 totals 18 residues. The V end lost 0 bases, the J end lost 0 bases, and 15 bases lay between the germline ends. Germline V lookup: CDR1 MNHNS, CDR2 SASEGT. The CDR3 DNA follows: TGTGCCAGCAGTGAAGCGATGCGGAGGAGTAATAGCAATCAGCCCCAGCATTTT. This encodes CASSEAMRRSNSNQPQHF.